This T cell receptor (beta chain) was sequenced in a study of blood T cell repertoires in COVID-19. Study in general: Collection of acute and convalescent COVID-19 samples took place in the United States, Italy and Spain. In each case, the material was cDNA or gDNA derived from T cells, B-cell-depleted T cells, or PBMCs.

Recruited during active infection, patients (from Seattle) were subsequently followed longitudinally. This clone was detected only once. In the original analysis: Quantification of nucleated cells was approximated via reference gene primer amplification. The assay was immunoSEQ multiplex PCR, and TCRdb's table has in-frame clones only and misses some. V, J and clone size are taken as reported in that table, and D and trimming were inferred from the DNA itself. Here the sample spans a few hundred thousand clones, about 87% being singletons. This CDR3 is built from 15 residues. The ends lost 0 bases at V and 5 bases at J; junction bases unmatched: 6. The germline CDR1 and CDR2 sequences are SGDLS and YYNGEE.

Material for sequencing was peripheral blood. The sequence was obtained from a woman aged 25 to 39 with COVID-19, enrolled during active disease. The genes are TRBV9 and TRBJ2-7; TRBD2 aligns across 9 bases. The CDR3 spells CASSVDAGGWDEQYF. CDR3 DNA: TGTGCCAGCAGCGTAGATGCGGGAGGGTGGGACGAGCAGTACTTC.